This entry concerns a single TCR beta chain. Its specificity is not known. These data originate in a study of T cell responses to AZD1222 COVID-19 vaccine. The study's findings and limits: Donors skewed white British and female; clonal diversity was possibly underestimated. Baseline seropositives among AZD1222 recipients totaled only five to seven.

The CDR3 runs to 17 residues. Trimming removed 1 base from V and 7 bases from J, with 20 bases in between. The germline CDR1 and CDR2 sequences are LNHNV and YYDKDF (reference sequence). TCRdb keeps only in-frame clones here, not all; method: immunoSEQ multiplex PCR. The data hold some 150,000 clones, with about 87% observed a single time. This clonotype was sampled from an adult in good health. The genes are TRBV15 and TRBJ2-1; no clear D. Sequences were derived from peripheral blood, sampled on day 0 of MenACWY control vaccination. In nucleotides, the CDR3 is TGTGCCACCAGCAGAGCCCCGTCCCTAAACGCTTTGAATGAGCAGTTCTTC. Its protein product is CATSRAPSLNALNEQFF.